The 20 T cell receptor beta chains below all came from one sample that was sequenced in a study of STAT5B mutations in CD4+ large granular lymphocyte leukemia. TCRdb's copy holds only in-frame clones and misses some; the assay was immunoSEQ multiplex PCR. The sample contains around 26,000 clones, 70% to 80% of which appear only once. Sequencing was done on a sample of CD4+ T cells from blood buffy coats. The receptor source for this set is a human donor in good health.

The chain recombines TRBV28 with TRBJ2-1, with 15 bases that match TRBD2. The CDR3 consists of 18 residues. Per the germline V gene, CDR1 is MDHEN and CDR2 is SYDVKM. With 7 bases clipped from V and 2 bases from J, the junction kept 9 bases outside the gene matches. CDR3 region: CASTFEGLAGGAYNEQFF. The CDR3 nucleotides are TGTGCCAGCACCTTCGAGGGACTAGCGGGAGGTGCCTACAATGAGCAGTTCTTC.

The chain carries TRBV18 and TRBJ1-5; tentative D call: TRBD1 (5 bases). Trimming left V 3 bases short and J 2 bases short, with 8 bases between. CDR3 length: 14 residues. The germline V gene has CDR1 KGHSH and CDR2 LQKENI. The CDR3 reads CASSPDRGNQPQHF. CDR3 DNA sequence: TGTGCCAGCTCACCCGACAGAGGCAATCAGCCCCAGCATTTT.

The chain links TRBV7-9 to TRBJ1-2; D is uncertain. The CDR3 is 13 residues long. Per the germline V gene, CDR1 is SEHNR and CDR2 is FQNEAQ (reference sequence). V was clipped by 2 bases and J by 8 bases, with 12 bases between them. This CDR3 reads CASSLSSWEGYTF. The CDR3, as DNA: TGTGCCAGCAGCTTATCCTCGTGGGAGGGCTACACCTTC. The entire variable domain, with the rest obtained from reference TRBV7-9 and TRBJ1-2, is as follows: DTGVSQNPRHKITKRGQNVTFRCDPISEHNRLYWYRQTLGQGPEFLTYFQNEAQLEKSRLLSDRFSAERPKGSFSTLEIQRTEQGDSAMYLCASSLSSWEGYTFGSGTRLTVV.

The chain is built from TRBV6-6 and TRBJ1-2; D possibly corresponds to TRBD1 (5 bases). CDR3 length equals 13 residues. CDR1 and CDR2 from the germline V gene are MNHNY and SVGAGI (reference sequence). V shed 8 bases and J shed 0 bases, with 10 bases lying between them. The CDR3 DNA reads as TGTGCCAGCGCTTCGGGGGCTAACTATGGCTACACCTTC. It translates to CASASGANYGYTF.

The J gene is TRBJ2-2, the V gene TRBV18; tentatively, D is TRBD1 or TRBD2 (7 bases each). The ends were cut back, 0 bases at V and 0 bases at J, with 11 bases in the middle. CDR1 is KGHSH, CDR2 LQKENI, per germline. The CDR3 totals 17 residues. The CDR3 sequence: CASSPPGGTANTGELFF. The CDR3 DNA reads TGTGCCAGCTCACCACCGGGAGGGACAGCGAACACCGGGGAGCTGTTTTTT.

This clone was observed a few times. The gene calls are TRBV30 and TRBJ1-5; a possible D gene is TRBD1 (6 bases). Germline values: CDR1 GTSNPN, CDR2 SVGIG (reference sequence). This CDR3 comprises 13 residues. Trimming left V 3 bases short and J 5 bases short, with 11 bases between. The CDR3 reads CAWSIQGDQPQHF. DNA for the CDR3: TGTGCCTGGAGCATACAGGGAGATCAGCCCCAGCATTTT.

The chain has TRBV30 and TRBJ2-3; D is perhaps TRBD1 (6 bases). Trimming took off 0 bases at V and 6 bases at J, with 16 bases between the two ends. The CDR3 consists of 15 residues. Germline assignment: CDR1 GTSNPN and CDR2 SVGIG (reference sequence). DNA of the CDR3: TGTGCCTGGAGTGTAAACAGGGCGCGGGCGGATACGCAGTATTTT. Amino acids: CAWSVNRARADTQYF.

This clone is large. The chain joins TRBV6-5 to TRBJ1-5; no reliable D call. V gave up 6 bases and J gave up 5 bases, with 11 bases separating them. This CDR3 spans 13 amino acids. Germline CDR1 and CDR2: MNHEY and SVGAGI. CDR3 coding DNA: TGTGCCAGCAGCAGCTCCCCTGATCAGCCCCAGCATTTT. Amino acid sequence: CASSSSPDQPQHF.

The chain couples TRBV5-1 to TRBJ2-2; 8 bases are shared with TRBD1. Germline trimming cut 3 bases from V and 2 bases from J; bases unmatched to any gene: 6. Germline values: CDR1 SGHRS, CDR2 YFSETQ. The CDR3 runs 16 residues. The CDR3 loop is CASSSLTGENTGELFF. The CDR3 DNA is TGCGCCAGCAGCTCGTTGACAGGGGAAAACACCGGGGAGCTGTTTTTT.

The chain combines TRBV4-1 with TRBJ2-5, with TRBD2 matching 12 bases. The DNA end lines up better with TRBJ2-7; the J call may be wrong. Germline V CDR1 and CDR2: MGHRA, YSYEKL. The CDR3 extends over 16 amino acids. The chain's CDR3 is CASSQSRLAGEGEQYF. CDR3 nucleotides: TGCGCCAGCAGCCAAAGCCGACTAGCGGGAGAGGGCGAGCAGTACTTC.

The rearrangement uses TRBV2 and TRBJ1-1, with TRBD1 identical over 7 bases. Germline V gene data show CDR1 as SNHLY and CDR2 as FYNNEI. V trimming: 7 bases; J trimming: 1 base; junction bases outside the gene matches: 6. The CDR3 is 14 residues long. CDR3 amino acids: CASTLGQRNTEAFF. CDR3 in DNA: TGTGCCAGCACCCTGGGACAGCGGAACACTGAAGCTTTCTTT.

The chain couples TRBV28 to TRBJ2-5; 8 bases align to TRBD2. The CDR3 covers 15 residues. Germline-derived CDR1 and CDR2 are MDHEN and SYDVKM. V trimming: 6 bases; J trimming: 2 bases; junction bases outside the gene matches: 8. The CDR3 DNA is TGTGCCAGCAGCCCAAGCGGGGGAGGGCAAGAGACCCAGTACTTC. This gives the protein CASSPSGGGQETQYF.

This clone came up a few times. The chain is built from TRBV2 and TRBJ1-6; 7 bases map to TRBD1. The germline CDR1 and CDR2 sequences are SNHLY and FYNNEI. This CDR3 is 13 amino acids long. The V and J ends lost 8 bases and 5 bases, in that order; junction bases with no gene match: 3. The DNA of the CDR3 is TGTGCCAGCCATACAGGGGATAATTCACCCCTCCACTTT. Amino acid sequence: CASHTGDNSPLHF.

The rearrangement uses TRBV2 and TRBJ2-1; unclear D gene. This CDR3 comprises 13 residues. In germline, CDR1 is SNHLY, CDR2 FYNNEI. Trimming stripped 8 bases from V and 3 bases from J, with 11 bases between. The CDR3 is CASVLVRYNEQFF. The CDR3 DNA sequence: TGTGCCAGCGTTTTGGTACGCTACAATGAGCAGTTCTTC.

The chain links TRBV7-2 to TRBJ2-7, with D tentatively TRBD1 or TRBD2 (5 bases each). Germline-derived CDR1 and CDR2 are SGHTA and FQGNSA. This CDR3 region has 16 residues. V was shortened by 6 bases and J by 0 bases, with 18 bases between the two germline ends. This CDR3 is CASRTPVGPSSYEQYF. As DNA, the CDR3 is TGTGCCAGCAGAACCCCAGTGGGACCGAGCTCCTACGAGCAGTACTTC.

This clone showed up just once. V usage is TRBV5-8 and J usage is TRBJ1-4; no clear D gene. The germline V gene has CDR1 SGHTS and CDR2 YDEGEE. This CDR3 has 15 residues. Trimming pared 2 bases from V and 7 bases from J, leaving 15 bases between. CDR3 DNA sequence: TGTGCCAGCAGCTTTCCGGGGTCTGGGAGTGAAAAACTGTTTTTT. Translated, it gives CASSFPGSGSEKLFF.

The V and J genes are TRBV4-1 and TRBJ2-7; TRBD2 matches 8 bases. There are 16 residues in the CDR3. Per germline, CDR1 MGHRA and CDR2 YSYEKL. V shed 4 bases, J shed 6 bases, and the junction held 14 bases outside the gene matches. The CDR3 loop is CASSLLPGGRKGEQYV. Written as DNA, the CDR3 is TGCGCCAGCAGCCTCCTCCCGGGGGGGCGTAAGGGCGAGCAGTACGTC.

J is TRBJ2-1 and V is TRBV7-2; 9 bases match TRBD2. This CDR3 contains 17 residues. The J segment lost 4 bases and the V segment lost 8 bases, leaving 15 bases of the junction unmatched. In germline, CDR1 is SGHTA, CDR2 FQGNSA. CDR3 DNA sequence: TGTGCCAGCTCGAGAGCCAGGGGACTAGCTTCGTACAATGAGCAGTTCTTC. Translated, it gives CASSRARGLASYNEQFF.

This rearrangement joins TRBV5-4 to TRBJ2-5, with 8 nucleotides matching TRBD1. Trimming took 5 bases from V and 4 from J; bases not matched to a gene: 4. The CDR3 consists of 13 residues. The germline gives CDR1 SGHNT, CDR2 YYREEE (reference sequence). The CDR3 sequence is CASSKDRGETQYF. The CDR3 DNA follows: TGTGCCAGCAGTAAAGACAGGGGAGAGACCCAGTACTTC. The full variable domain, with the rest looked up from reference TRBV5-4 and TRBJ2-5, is ETGVTQSPTHLIKTRGQQVTLRCSSQSGHNTVSWYQQALGQGPQFIFQYYREEENGRGNFPPRFSGLQFPNYSSELNVNALELDDSALYLCASSKDRGETQYFGPGTRLLVL.

The CDR3 sequence: CASGLPGYGYTF. The CDR3 DNA follows: TGTGCTAGTGGTTTGCCCGGATATGGCTACACCTTC. V is TRBV12-5 and J is TRBJ1-2; no reliable D call. Trimming took off 2 bases at V and 5 bases at J, with 6 bases between the two ends. In germline, CDR1 is LGHNT, CDR2 FRNRAP. This CDR3 has 12 amino acids.